The 19 T cell receptor beta chains below come from one sample, sequenced in a study of cytomegalovirus exposure and HLA in healthy donors. Use of 60 Vbeta and 13 Jbeta primers characterized the PCR. Clones were sequenced by immunoSEQ multiplex PCR, and TCRdb holds only the in-frame ones, with some missing. Found here are about 130,000 clones, more than 65% of them singletons; the top ten hold 9.5% to 15%. Sequenced sample: PBMCs. The receptor source for this set is a woman in her forties in good health and CMV-seropositive.

This clone appeared a few times. This chain joins TRBV11-2 and TRBJ1-5; 7 nucleotides agree with TRBD1. CDR3 length: 13 amino acids. With 4 bases clipped from V and 4 bases from J, the junction kept 1 base outside the gene matches. CDR1 and CDR2 from the germline V gene are SGHAT and FQNNGV. The DNA of the CDR3 is TGTGCCAGCAGCTGGGACAGAAATCAGCCCCAGCATTTT. This translates into CASSWDRNQPQHF. Using reference TRBV11-2 and TRBJ1-5 for the parts outside the CDR3, the full variable domain is EAGVAQSPRYKIIEKRQSVAFWCNPISGHATLYWYQQILGQGPKLLIQFQNNGVVDDSQLPKDRFSAERLKGVDSTLKIQPAKLEDSAVYLCASSWDRNQPQHFGDGTRLSIL.

V is TRBV29-1 and J is TRBJ2-7; a possible D gene is TRBD2 (6 bases). V was clipped by 2 bases and J by 1 base, with 12 bases between them. CDR1 is SQVTM and CDR2 is ANQGSEA in the germline V gene. The CDR3 consists of 14 residues. CDR3 coding DNA: TGCAGCGTTGAATTTTCTAGCGAGTCCTACGAGCAGTACTTC. It is translated as CSVEFSSESYEQYF.

The rearrangement joins TRBV28 to TRBJ2-7; D not resolved. There are 12 residues in the CDR3. Trimming removed 6 bases from V and 6 bases from J, with 12 bases in between. Germline CDR1 and CDR2: MDHEN and SYDVKM. The chain's CDR3 is CASSSPDSEQYF. The CDR3 bases are TGTGCCAGCAGCTCCCCCGACTCCGAGCAGTACTTC.

V usage is TRBV11-2 and J usage is TRBJ2-4; D call uncertain. V was clipped by 1 base and J by 0 bases, with 4 bases between them. The CDR3 consists of 14 residues. Germline lookup yields CDR1 SGHAT and CDR2 FQNNGV. CDR3 loop: CASSLALAKNIQYF. The CDR3 region has the DNA TGTGCCAGCAGCTTAGCCTTAGCCAAAAACATTCAGTACTTC. Supplemented by reference TRBV11-2 and TRBJ2-4, the full variable domain reads EAGVAQSPRYKIIEKRQSVAFWCNPISGHATLYWYQQILGQGPKLLIQFQNNGVVDDSQLPKDRFSAERLKGVDSTLKIQPAKLEDSAVYLCASSLALAKNIQYFGAGTRLSVL.

CDR3 in DNA: TGTGCCAGCAGTTTATGGGCTAGCGGGATTTACGAGCAGTACTTC. It translates to CASSLWASGIYEQYF. V is TRBV27 and J is TRBJ2-7; the match to TRBD2 covers 9 bases. The germline V gene encodes CDR1 MNHEY and CDR2 SMNVEV (reference sequence). The CDR3 has 15 amino acids. V was clipped by 1 base and J by 4 bases; unmatched bases: 5.

V usage is TRBV5-1 and J usage is TRBJ2-1, with TRBD2 identical over 9 bases. Trimming removed 4 bases from V and 0 bases from J; junction bases left unmatched: 14. The germline V gene encodes CDR1 SGHRS and CDR2 YFSETQ. CDR3 length: 19 residues. The CDR3 sequence: CASSPGLAGRDLSYNEQFF. The CDR3 region has the DNA TGCGCCAGCAGCCCGGGCCTAGCGGGGCGTGACCTCTCCTACAATGAGCAGTTCTTC.

The chain recombines TRBV14 with TRBJ2-7; D is perhaps TRBD1 (5 bases). V was cut by 3 bases and J by 7 bases, with 7 bases left in between. CDR3 length: 11 residues. Germline loops: CDR1 SGHDN, CDR2 FVKESK. The CDR3: CASSQGREQYF. DNA of the CDR3: TGTGCCAGCAGCCAGGGGCGGGAGCAGTACTTC.

V usage is TRBV19 and J usage is TRBJ2-1; the match to TRBD1 covers 8 bases. The germline V gene has CDR1 LNHDA and CDR2 SQIVND (reference sequence). This CDR3 is built from 12 residues. The V gene end was trimmed by 7 bases and the J gene end by 15 bases; junction bases not matched to a gene: 11. The CDR3 protein is CASTYQDRALFF. As DNA, the CDR3 is TGTGCCAGTACCTACCAGGACAGGGCTTTGTTCTTC.

J is TRBJ2-2 and V is TRBV2; 8 bases match TRBD1. Per germline, CDR1 SNHLY and CDR2 FYNNEI. The CDR3 has 15 residues. Trimming removed 5 bases from V and 6 bases from J; junction bases left unmatched: 8. The CDR3 DNA follows: TGTGCCAGCAGTCGGACAGGGTCAATTTCCGGGGAGCTGTTTTTT. This codes for CASSRTGSISGELFF.

This clone is a singleton in its sample. This chain uses TRBV6-1 with TRBJ2-2, with 7 bases lining up with TRBD2. The CDR3 consists of 14 residues. J gave up 2 bases and V 5 bases, and 2 bases lay outside the gene matches. CDR1 is MNHNS, CDR2 SASEGT, per germline. The CDR3 nucleotides are TGTGCCAGCAGTAGCGGGACTAACACCGGGGAGCTGTTTTTT. It yields the protein CASSSGTNTGELFF.

The chain uses TRBV18 and TRBJ2-3; weak D call: TRBD1 (5 bases). CDR1 and CDR2 from the germline V gene are KGHSH and LQKENI. The CDR3 covers 16 residues. Trimming took 1 base from V and 3 from J, leaving 14 bases between them. This CDR3 is CASSPLRGARTDTQYF. In DNA form, the CDR3 reads TGTGCCAGCTCACCACTCCGTGGGGCGCGGACAGATACGCAGTATTTT.

The V and J genes are TRBV18 and TRBJ1-1; 8 bases match TRBD1. This CDR3 comprises 15 residues. From germline, CDR1 is KGHSH and CDR2 LQKENI. V shed 3 bases and J 2 bases; nucleotides not matched to a gene: 5. CDR3 nucleotide sequence: TGTGCCAGCTCACCGGGACAGGCCGCTAACACTGAAGCTTTCTTT. Amino acids: CASSPGQAANTEAFF.

This clone appeared a single time. The V gene is TRBV14, the J gene TRBJ2-1, with TRBD2 identical over 11 bases. The CDR3 is 19 residues long. CDR1 is SGHDN and CDR2 is FVKESK in the germline V gene. Unmatched junction bases numbered 17, after V lost 5 bases and J lost 5 bases. The CDR3 sequence: CASSSRVAGGYSPHNEQFF. CDR3 nucleotides: TGTGCCAGCAGCTCCCGGGTAGCGGGGGGGTATTCCCCCCACAATGAGCAGTTCTTC.

This chain links TRBV5-6 with TRBJ2-5, with 8 bases aligning to TRBD1. Germline CDR1 and CDR2: SGHDT and YYEEEE. The CDR3 runs 14 residues. Unmatched junction bases numbered 5, after V lost 5 bases and J lost 2 bases. The CDR3 sequence: CASSPGQGQETQYF. CDR3 coding DNA: TGTGCCAGCAGTCCCGGACAGGGACAAGAGACCCAGTACTTC.

The chain employs TRBV9 and TRBJ2-1; TRBD2 is a possible D gene (5 bases). This CDR3 has 15 amino acids. The V gene lost 0 bases and the J gene lost 6 bases, with 13 bases spanning the gap. Germline CDR1 and CDR2: SGDLS and YYNGEE. CDR3 residues: CASSVGLRLLNEQFF. In nucleotides, the CDR3 is TGTGCCAGCAGCGTAGGACTACGTCTGCTCAATGAGCAGTTCTTC.

This rearrangement joins TRBV20-1 to TRBJ1-4, with D hard to call. The V end was cut by 3 bases, the J end by 8 bases, with 7 bases between. CDR1 is DFQATT and CDR2 is SNEGSKA in the germline V gene (reference sequence). The CDR3 runs 11 residues. The chain's CDR3 is CSASSLEKLFF. CDR3 bases: TGCAGTGCTAGTAGTCTGGAAAAACTGTTTTTT.

The chain recombines TRBV28 with TRBJ1-2; D perhaps matches TRBD1 (5 bases). Germline CDR1 reads MDHEN; CDR2 reads SYDVKM. There are 12 residues in the CDR3. V lost 5 bases to trimming and J lost 7 bases, with 11 bases between them. The CDR3 nucleotides read TGTGCCAGCAGTCCAGGACAACGTGGCTACACCTTC. This encodes CASSPGQRGYTF.

The chain uses TRBV7-9 and TRBJ1-1; 9 bases are shared with TRBD1. Germline V gene lookup returns CDR1 SEHNR and CDR2 FQNEAQ (reference sequence). The CDR3 covers 16 residues. J gave up 3 bases and V 4 bases, and 9 bases lay outside the gene matches. CDR3 in DNA: TGTGCCAGCAGCTCGGTCGGGACAGGGAGGCACACTGAAGCTTTCTTT. Translated, it gives CASSSVGTGRHTEAFF. Based on the CDR3 plus reference TRBV7-9 and TRBJ1-1, the full variable domain is DTGVSQNPRHKITKRGQNVTFRCDPISEHNRLYWYRQTLGQGPEFLTYFQNEAQLEKSRLLSDRFSAERPKGSFSTLEIQRTEQGDSAMYLCASSSVGTGRHTEAFFGQGTRLTVV.

The chain links TRBV6-5 to TRBJ2-3; D uncertain. Germline CDR1 MNHEY, CDR2 SVGAGI. Trimming removed 4 bases from V and 0 bases from J, with 8 bases in between. This CDR3 region has 14 residues. CDR3 in DNA: TGTGCCAGCAGTTTAGCACTTAGCACAGATACGCAGTATTTT. Protein sequence: CASSLALSTDTQYF.